A selection of T cell receptor beta chains follows, all from one sample in a study of blood T cell repertoires in COVID-19. Libraries were prepared by immunoSEQ multiplex PCR; TCRdb keeps only in-frame clonotypes and omits some of them. The table has around 400,000 clones, 70% to 90% seen once. The sample was peripheral blood. Every receptor here comes from a woman in her fifties or sixties with COVID-19, enrolled during active disease. The CDR3 runs from the conserved cysteine through the conserved F or W. The D gene is left open where the match is weak. A row's size may be missing; if present it is once, few, many or a size class.

v_gene: TRBV11-2; abundance: .; d_gene: TRBD1; j_gene: TRBJ1-1; CDR3aa: CASSSRTGSDTEAFF; CDR3nt: TGTGCCAGCAGCTCAAGGACAGGGTCGGACACTGAAGCTTTCTTT
v_gene: TRBV13; abundance: .; d_gene: .; j_gene: TRBJ1-2; CDR3aa: CASSTKGPGDYGYTF; CDR3nt: TGTGCCAGCAGCACAAAGGGGCCAGGTGACTATGGCTACACCTTC
v_gene: TRBV7-9; abundance: .; d_gene: TRBD2; j_gene: TRBJ2-1; CDR3aa: CASSSGLLGGEQFF; CDR3nt: TGTGCCAGCAGCTCGGGACTACTTGGGGGTGAGCAGTTCTTC
v_gene: TRBV2; abundance: .; d_gene: .; j_gene: TRBJ1-1; CDR3aa: CARQLLNTEAFF; CDR3nt: TGTGCCAGACAGTTACTGAACACTGAAGCTTTCTTT
v_gene: TRBV2; abundance: .; d_gene: TRBD1; j_gene: TRBJ2-1; CDR3aa: CAMDREENEQFF; CDR3nt: TGTGCCATGGACAGGGAAGAGAATGAGCAGTTCTTC
v_gene: TRBV5-4; abundance: .; d_gene: .; j_gene: TRBJ2-3; CDR3aa: CASSPLSSTSTDTQYF; CDR3nt: TGTGCCAGCAGCCCTCTTTCCTCCACTAGCACAGATACGCAGTATTTT
v_gene: TRBV2; abundance: .; d_gene: TRBD1; j_gene: TRBJ1-2; CDR3aa: CASSTQGEGGYTF; CDR3nt: TGTGCCAGCAGTACACAGGGGGAGGGAGGCTACACCTTC
v_gene: TRBV10-3; abundance: .; d_gene: .; j_gene: TRBJ1-1; CDR3aa: CAISDRGGDTEAFF; CDR3nt: TGTGCCATCAGTGACAGGGGTGGGGACACTGAAGCTTTCTTT
v_gene: TRBV10-1; abundance: .; d_gene: .; j_gene: TRBJ1-6; CDR3aa: CAILGQPYNSPLHF; CDR3nt: TGCGCCATCTTAGGACAGCCCTATAATTCACCCCTCCACTTT
v_gene: TRBV2; abundance: .; d_gene: .; j_gene: TRBJ2-1; CDR3aa: CASSEAGSGTYNEQFF; CDR3nt: TGTGCCAGCAGTGAAGCTGGGTCAGGGACCTACAATGAGCAGTTCTTC
v_gene: TRBV5-1; abundance: .; d_gene: TRBD1; j_gene: TRBJ1-1; CDR3aa: CASSPEPGLTGLVSEAFF; CDR3nt: TGCGCCAGCAGCCCCGAGCCGGGACTGACAGGGCTAGTTTCTGAAGCTTTCTTT
v_gene: TRBV18; abundance: .; d_gene: TRBD2; j_gene: TRBJ2-3; CDR3aa: CASSALAGGSTDTQYF; CDR3nt: TGTGCCAGCTCGGCCCTAGCGGGGGGGAGCACAGATACGCAGTATTTT
v_gene: TRBV5-5; abundance: once; d_gene: .; j_gene: TRBJ1-2; CDR3aa: CASSLDFSYGYTF; CDR3nt: TGTGCCAGCAGCCTGGATTTTTCATATGGCTACACCTTC
v_gene: TRBV6-5; abundance: .; d_gene: .; j_gene: TRBJ2-2; CDR3aa: CASRGGWGVTGELFF; CDR3nt: TGTGCCAGCAGAGGGGGCTGGGGGGTCACCGGGGAGCTGTTTTTT
v_gene: TRBV18; abundance: .; d_gene: TRBD1; j_gene: TRBJ1-1; CDR3aa: CASSPSKPGQGLNTEAFF; CDR3nt: TGTGCCAGCTCACCTTCAAAGCCGGGACAGGGGCTGAACACTGAAGCTTTCTTT
v_gene: TRBV28; abundance: few; d_gene: .; j_gene: TRBJ1-5; CDR3aa: CAGKREGGPNQPQHF; CDR3nt: TGTGCCGGAAAAAGGGAGGGTGGGCCCAATCAGCCCCAGCATTTT
v_gene: TRBV7-3; abundance: .; d_gene: .; j_gene: TRBJ2-2; CDR3aa: CASSITVLNTGELFF; CDR3nt: TGTGCCAGCAGTATAACGGTCCTGAACACCGGGGAGCTGTTTTTT